The following is a T cell receptor (beta chain) sequence with its context. The sample holds a few counts of this clone. Its cognate antigen has yet to be identified. Base qualities are not recorded, but no much larger clone differs from it by a single base. Per the germline V gene (reference sequence), LNHDA is the CDR1 and SQIVND is the CDR2. The CDR3 sequence holds 16 residues, the cysteine and phenylalanine included. This entry keeps only the CDR3 DNA: 48 bases, framed from base 1. Cut back by 7 bases and 0 bases, the V and J ends lie 16 bases apart. Explained via the paper, the time point label denotes: baseline before first vaccination. The vaccinee samples were drawn from two UK trials, COV001 and COV002, one of which was a single-blind randomized controlled phase 2/3 trial testing AZD1222 (ChAdOx1 nCoV-19) in healthy adults. For TCRbeta chain sequencing, PBMC samples from trial participants were taken at day 0 and at day 28 after the second dose.

The data derive from a study of T cell responses to AZD1222 COVID-19 vaccine (dated by TCRdb to the early 2020s). For the study in its entirety: AZD1222 recipients whose second dose came at about 4 weeks and those whose second dose came at about 12 weeks were combined into one group, since spike-specific TCR depth and breadth did not differ between the two schedules. A total of more than 230 trial participants underwent TCR sequencing, of whom 207 had received two doses of AZD1222 and around 26 had received two doses of the MenACWY control vaccine. Enrollment into the trials was organized by age into subgroups of 18-55, 56-69 and 70-plus years, and those subgroups contained approximately 160, 26 and 62 TCR-sequenced participants, respectively. Results the study describes overall, beyond this receptor: The 56-69-year group was small, and its depth increase did not reach significance, likely because of low power. No day 14 peak-response samples were available, so repertoires were characterized only after the peak T cell response. Epitopes outside the regions mutated in the B.1.351 and B.1.1.7 variants were reportedly recognized by nearly half of the unique spike-specific TCRs. The vaccine-associated CD4 TCRs covered the entire spike protein, and the dominant responses fell in regions 160-218 and 743-854. A significant rise in spike-specific TCR breadth and depth was observed after two AZD1222 doses relative to day 0 and relative to MenACWY recipients. Only 5 to 7 AZD1222 recipients were SARS-CoV-2 seropositive at baseline, limiting conclusions about previously exposed vaccinees. Participants were mostly white British and included more females than males, and it was suggested by the authors that clonal diversity may have been underestimated.

The CDR3 regions of human TCRbeta chains were analyzed by immunosequencing. The authors processed their data as follows. TCRs in the repertoires were matched against a reference library of SARS-CoV-2-specific TCRs that had been generated with the MIRA antigen-specificity platform. Breadth was defined as the fraction of unique TCRs that were SARS-CoV-2-associated, and depth was defined as the fraction of total T cells that were SARS-CoV-2-associated. Each spike-specific TCR was assigned to its reactive spike region and to a CD4 or CD8 class using the MIRA data. Log10-transformed breadth and depth values were compared by one-way ANOVA with Sidak's multiple comparisons tests. The source is immuneACCESS, and TCRdb retained only in-frame sequences with V and J called. Part of the clones is not carried over; for the studies checked, unresolved V genes explain less than half of this, and the remainder is unexplained. V, J and clone size derive from that table, while D and trimming were established from the DNA sequence. The table for this sample lists about 180,000 clones; around 90% of them were counted only once. The top ten constitute 1.5% to 2% of the sample.

The sequence derives from an adult in good health. Specimen: peripheral blood, collected on day 0 of AZD1222 vaccination. This chain joins TRBV19 to TRBJ1-3; a tentative D call is TRBD1 (6 bases match). This receptor carries the CDR3 CASTILTGRSGNTIYF. In nucleotides, the sequence is TGTGCCAGTACAATATTGACAGGACGCTCTGGAAACACCATATATTTT. The reference TRBV19 and TRBJ1-3 proteins fill in what lies around the CDR3, so the full variable domain reads DGGITQSPKYLFRKEGQNVTLSCEQNLNHDAMYWYRQDPGQGLRLIYYSQIVNDFQKGDIAEGYSVSREKKESFPLTVTSAQKNPTAFYLCASTILTGRSGNTIYFGEGSWLTVV.